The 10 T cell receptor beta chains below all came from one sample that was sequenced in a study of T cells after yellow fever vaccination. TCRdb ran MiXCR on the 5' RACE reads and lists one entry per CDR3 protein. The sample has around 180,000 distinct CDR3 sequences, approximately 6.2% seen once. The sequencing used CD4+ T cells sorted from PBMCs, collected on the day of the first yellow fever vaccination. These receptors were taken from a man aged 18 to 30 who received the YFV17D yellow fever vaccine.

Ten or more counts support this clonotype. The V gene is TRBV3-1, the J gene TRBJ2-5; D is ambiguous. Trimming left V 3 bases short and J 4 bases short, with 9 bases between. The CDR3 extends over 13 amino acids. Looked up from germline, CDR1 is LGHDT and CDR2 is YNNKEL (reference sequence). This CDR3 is CASSQNRRETQYF. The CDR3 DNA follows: TGTGCCAGCAGCCAGAACAGACGAGAGACCCAGTACTTC.

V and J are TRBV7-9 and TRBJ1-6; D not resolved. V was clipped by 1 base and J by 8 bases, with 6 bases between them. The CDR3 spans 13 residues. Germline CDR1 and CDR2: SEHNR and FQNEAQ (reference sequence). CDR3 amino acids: CASSLDMDSPLHF. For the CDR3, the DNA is TGTGCCAGCAGCTTAGACATGGATTCACCCCTCCACTTT. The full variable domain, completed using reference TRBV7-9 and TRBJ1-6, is DTGVSQNPRHKITKRGQNVTFRCDPISEHNRLYWYRQTLGQGPEFLTYFQNEAQLEKSRLLSDRFSAERPKGSFSTLEIQRTEQGDSAMYLCASSLDMDSPLHFGNGTRLTVT.

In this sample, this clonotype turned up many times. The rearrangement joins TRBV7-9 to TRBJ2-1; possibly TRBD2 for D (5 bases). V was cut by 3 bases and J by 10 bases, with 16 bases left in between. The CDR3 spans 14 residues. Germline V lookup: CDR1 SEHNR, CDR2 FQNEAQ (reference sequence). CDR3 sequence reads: CASSFSPSGNEQFF. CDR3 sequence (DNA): TGTGCCAGCAGCTTTTCCCCCTCCGGGAACGAGCAGTTCTTC.

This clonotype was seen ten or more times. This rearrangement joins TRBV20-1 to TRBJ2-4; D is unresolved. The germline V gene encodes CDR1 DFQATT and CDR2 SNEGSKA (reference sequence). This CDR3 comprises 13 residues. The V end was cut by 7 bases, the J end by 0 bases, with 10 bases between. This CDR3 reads CSGIGSAKNIQYF. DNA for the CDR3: TGCAGTGGCATTGGGTCAGCCAAAAACATTCAGTACTTC.

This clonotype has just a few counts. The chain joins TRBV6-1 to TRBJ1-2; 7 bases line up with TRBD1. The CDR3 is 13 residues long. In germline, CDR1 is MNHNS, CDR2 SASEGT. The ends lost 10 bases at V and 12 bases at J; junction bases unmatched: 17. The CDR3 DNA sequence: TGTGCCACCACTATTATTTCGAACAGGGGAGACACCTTC. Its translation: CATTIISNRGDTF.

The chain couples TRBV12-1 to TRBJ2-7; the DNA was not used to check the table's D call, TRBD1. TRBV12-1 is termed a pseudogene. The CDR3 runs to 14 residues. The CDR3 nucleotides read TGTGCCAGCAGATCGGGACAGGGATACTACGAGCAGTACGTC. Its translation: CASRSGQGYYEQYV.

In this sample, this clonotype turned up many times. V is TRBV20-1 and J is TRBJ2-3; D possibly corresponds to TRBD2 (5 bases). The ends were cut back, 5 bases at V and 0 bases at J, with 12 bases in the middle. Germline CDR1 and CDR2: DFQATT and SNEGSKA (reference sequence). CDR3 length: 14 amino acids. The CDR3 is CSAPLEDSTDTQYF. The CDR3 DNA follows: TGCAGTGCTCCTCTGGAGGACAGCACAGATACGCAGTATTTT.

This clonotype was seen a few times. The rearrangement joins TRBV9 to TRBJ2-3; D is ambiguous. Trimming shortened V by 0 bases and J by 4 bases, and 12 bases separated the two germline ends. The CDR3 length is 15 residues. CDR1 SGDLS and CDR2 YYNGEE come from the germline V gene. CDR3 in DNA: TGTGCCAGCAGCGTAGTCACCTCGTGGCCAGATACGCAGTATTTT. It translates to CASSVVTSWPDTQYF. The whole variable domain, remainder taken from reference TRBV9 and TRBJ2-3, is DSGVTQTPKHLITATGQRVTLRCSPRSGDLSVYWYQQSLDQGLQFLIQYYNGEERAKGNILERFSAQQFPDLHSELNLSSLELGDSALYFCASSVVTSWPDTQYFGPGTRLTVL.

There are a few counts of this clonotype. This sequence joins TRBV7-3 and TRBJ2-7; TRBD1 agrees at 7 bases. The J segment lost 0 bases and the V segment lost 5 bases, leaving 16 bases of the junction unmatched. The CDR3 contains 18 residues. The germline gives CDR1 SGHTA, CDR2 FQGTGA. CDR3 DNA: TGTGCCAGCAGCCTACACGGATCCACAGGGGACCTCTCCTACGAGCAGTACTTC. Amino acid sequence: CASSLHGSTGDLSYEQYF.

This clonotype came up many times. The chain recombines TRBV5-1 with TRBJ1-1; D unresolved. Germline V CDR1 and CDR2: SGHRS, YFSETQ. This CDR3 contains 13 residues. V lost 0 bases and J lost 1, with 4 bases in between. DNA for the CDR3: TGCGCCAGCAGCTTGGGCACGAACACTGAAGCTTTCTTT. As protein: CASSLGTNTEAFF.